The clone carrying this T cell receptor beta chain is a singleton in its sample. V shed 1 base, J shed 4 bases, and the junction held 6 bases outside the gene matches. Germline assignment: CDR1 SGHAT and CDR2 FQNNGV. The CDR3 has 15 amino acids. Some clones are missing from TCRdb's copy, which holds only in-frame ones; the method was immunoSEQ multiplex PCR. The sample shows some 57,000 clones, over 65% of them seen only once. This record belongs to a study of PD-L1 blockade in urothelial cancer. About the study: Patients began atezolizumab, 1,200 mg intravenously every 3 weeks, in about 2014. Patients' histories included 0 to 3 prior chemotherapy regimens.

The sample's time point: pretreatment peripheral blood. The patients' disease, urothelial carcinoma, was locally advanced or metastatic. The source is a man between 45 and 60 years old with urothelial cancer. The chain carries TRBV11-2 and TRBJ2-5, with 7 nucleotides matching TRBD2. The source was PBMCs, collected around atezolizumab (anti-PD-L1) treatment. The CDR3 sequence: CASSLGWGGGETQYF. DNA of the CDR3: TGTGCCAGCAGCTTAGGGTGGGGGGGAGGAGAGACCCAGTACTTC. The full variable domain, with the rest looked up from reference TRBV11-2 and TRBJ2-5, is EAGVAQSPRYKIIEKRQSVAFWCNPISGHATLYWYQQILGQGPKLLIQFQNNGVVDDSQLPKDRFSAERLKGVDSTLKIQPAKLEDSAVYLCASSLGWGGGETQYFGPGTRLLVL.